This TCR beta chain stems from a study of control samples from healthy donors and cancer patients. The assay was immunoSEQ multiplex PCR, and TCRdb's table has in-frame clones only and misses some. This table has around 100,000 clones, around 89% appearing once. The germline CDR1 and CDR2 sequences are ENHRY and SYGVKD. CDR3 length: 13 amino acids. V was trimmed by 3 bases and J by 9 bases, leaving 12 bases between them. The receptor was derived from a woman aged 70 to 79 in good health. J is TRBJ2-1 and V is TRBV10-3, with D perhaps TRBD2 (8 bases). Material for sequencing was blood. CDR3: CAISEQGTSEQFF. CDR3 in DNA: TGTGCCATCAGTGAACAGGGGACTAGTGAGCAGTTCTTC.